Listed here are 3 T cell receptor beta chains from one sample, sequenced in a study of CD8+CD57+ T cells in acquired aplastic anemia. According to the study, genomic DNA was the template for TCR beta VDJ and CDR3 profiling. TCRdb re-called the reads with MiXCR, one entry per CDR3 protein. This table has 100,000 to 120,000 distinct CDR3 sequences, around 53% appearing once. Material: sorted CD4+, CD8+, or CD8+CD57+ T cells (not recorded which) from PBMCs. These receptors originate from a human donor in good health, serving as a control.

The rearrangement links TRBV15 to TRBJ2-1; D is possibly TRBD1 or TRBD2 (5 bases each). Per germline, CDR1 LNHNV and CDR2 YYDKDF (reference sequence). This CDR3 has 16 residues. Trimming stripped 0 bases from V and 4 bases from J, with 13 bases between. CDR3 loop: CATSRDGDGAYNEQFF. In DNA, the CDR3 is TGTGCCACCAGCAGAGATGGGGACGGAGCGTACAATGAGCAGTTCTTC.

This clonotype was observed many times. The V and J genes are TRBV4-2 and TRBJ2-3, with 12 bases identical to TRBD1. This CDR3 contains 17 residues. Germline V gene sequence: CDR1 LGHNA, CDR2 YNFKEQ. The ends lost 5 bases at V and 4 bases at J; junction bases unmatched: 10. As DNA, the CDR3 is TGTGCCAGCAGCAAAGCCCCGGGACAGGGGGCGGCAGATACGCAGTATTTT. Residues: CASSKAPGQGAADTQYF.

The chain employs TRBV7-8 and TRBJ1-5; the D gene is possibly TRBD1 (6 bases). CDR3 length equals 14 residues. Germline lookup yields CDR1 SGHVS and CDR2 FQNEAQ. V dropped 3 bases and J dropped 4 bases, with 10 bases sitting between them. CDR3 amino acids: CASSFPGTNQPQHF. The CDR3 DNA follows: TGTGCCAGCAGCTTTCCAGGGACAAATCAGCCCCAGCATTTT. Full variable domain (remainder filled in from reference TRBV7-8 and TRBJ1-5): GAGVSQSPRYKVAKRGQDVALRCDPISGHVSLFWYQQALGQGPEFLTYFQNEAQLDKSGLPSDRFFAERPEGSVSTLKIQRTQQEDSAVYLCASSFPGTNQPQHFGDGTRLSIL.